This T cell receptor beta chain was recorded in a study of cytomegalovirus exposure and HLA in healthy donors. Study at large: Some 85 million unique TCRs from HLA-typed donors were held in an early data release.

Germline loops: CDR1 SGHVS, CDR2 FQNEAQ. V lost 5 bases, J lost 3 bases, and 4 bases stayed unmatched. The CDR3 is 13 residues long. Of note for this clone: What it binds is unknown.

Both 60 Vbeta primers and 13 Jbeta primers went into the PCR. Clones were sequenced by immunoSEQ multiplex PCR, and TCRdb holds only the in-frame ones, with some missing. The repertoire includes over 100,000 clones, more than 60% of them detected once, and about 9.1% sits in the top ten. General observations from the study: In a later analysis, at a false discovery rate of 0.05, over 15,000 TCR beta sequences were associated with HLA alleles. TCR beta sequences reportedly predicted the HLA-A and HLA-B alleles of most subjects accurately.

J is TRBJ2-7 and V is TRBV7-8; 7 bases are shared with TRBD1. This TCR was sampled from a man aged 35 to 55 in good health and CMV-seropositive. Sequencing used PBMCs. Here the CDR3 reads CASSPGTDYEQYF. CDR3 sequence (DNA): TGTGCCAGCAGCCCGGGGACAGACTACGAGCAGTACTTC. Looking up the rest from reference TRBV7-8 and TRBJ2-7 gives the full variable domain: GAGVSQSPRYKVAKRGQDVALRCDPISGHVSLFWYQQALGQGPEFLTYFQNEAQLDKSGLPSDRFFAERPEGSVSTLKIQRTQQEDSAVYLCASSPGTDYEQYFGPGTRLTVT.